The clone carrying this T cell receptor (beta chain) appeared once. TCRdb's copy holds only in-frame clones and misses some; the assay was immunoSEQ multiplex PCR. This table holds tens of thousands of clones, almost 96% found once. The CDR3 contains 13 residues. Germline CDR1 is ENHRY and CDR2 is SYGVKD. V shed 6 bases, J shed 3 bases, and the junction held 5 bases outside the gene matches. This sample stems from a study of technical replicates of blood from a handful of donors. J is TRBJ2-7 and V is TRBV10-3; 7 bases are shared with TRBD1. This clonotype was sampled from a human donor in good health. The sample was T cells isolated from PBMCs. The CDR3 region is CAISLGQNYEQYF. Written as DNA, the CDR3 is TGTGCCATCAGCCTGGGACAGAACTACGAGCAGTACTTC.